A single sample gave rise to the 2 T cell receptor beta chains below, sequenced in a study of cytomegalovirus exposure and HLA in healthy donors. The PCR used 60 Vbeta and 13 Jbeta primers. The table came from immunoSEQ multiplex PCR; TCRdb's copy has only in-frame clones and leaves some out. The sample lists about 140,000 clones, around 78% occurring once. The sequenced material came from PBMCs. The receptors originated from a man aged 35-49 years in good health and CMV-seronegative.

The chain joins TRBV2 to TRBJ1-4; D possibly corresponds to TRBD1 (6 bases). V lost 8 bases and J lost 8, with 18 bases in between. The CDR3 is 14 residues long. CDR1 and CDR2 (germline): SNHLY, FYNNEI. CDR3 DNA: TGTGCCAGCGGGCTTGACGGGGGGCGGGAAAAACTGTTTTTT. It codes for CASGLDGGREKLFF. Based on the CDR3 plus reference TRBV2 and TRBJ1-4, the full variable domain is EPEVTQTPSHQVTQMGQEVILRCVPISNHLYFYWYRQILGQKVEFLVSFYNNEISEKSEIFDDQFSVERPDGSNFTLKIRSTKLEDSAMYFCASGLDGGREKLFFGSGTQLSVL.

The chain employs TRBV5-1 and TRBJ1-5, with D unclear. Germline CDR1 SGHRS, CDR2 YFSETQ. This CDR3 has 14 amino acids. V was cut by 0 bases and J by 4 bases, with 8 bases left in between. CDR3 sequence reads: CASSLDPGNQPQHF. CDR3 nucleotide sequence: TGCGCCAGCAGCTTGGATCCGGGTAATCAGCCCCAGCATTTT.